The entry below describes one T cell receptor (beta chain). The protocol was immunoSEQ multiplex PCR, while the TCRdb copy is restricted to in-frame clones and leaves out a portion. The data hold under 100,000 clones, with over 85% observed a single time. These data come from a study of Tregs in tolerant kidney transplant recipients. V dropped 5 bases and J dropped 4 bases, with 2 bases sitting between them. In germline, CDR1 is SGHVS, CDR2 FQNEAQ. The CDR3 loop spans 10 amino acids. The sample was CD8+ T cells from blood. The source is a human donor in good health. The rearrangement joins TRBV7-8 to TRBJ2-5; D gene unclear. Written as DNA, the CDR3 is TGTGCCAGCAGCGCAGAGACCCAGTACTTC. Protein product: CASSAETQYF.